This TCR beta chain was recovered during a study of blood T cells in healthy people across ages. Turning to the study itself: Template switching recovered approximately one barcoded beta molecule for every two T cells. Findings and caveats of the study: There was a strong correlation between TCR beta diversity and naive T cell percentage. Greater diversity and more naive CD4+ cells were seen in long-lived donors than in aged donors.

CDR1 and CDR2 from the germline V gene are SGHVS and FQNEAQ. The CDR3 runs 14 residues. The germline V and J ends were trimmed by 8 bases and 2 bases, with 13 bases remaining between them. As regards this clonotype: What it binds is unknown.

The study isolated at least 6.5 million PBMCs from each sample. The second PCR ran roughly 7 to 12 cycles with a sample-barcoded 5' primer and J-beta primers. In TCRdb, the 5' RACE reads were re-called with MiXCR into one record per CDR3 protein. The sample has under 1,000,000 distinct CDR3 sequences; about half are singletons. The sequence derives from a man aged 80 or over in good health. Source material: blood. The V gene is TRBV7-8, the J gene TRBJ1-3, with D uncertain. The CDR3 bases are TGTGCCAGCTTGAAAGCGGCTCCTGGAAACACCATATATTTT. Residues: CASLKAAPGNTIYF.